The entry below describes one T cell receptor (beta chain). The sample belongs to a study of blood T cell repertoires in COVID-19. Original data processing: Nucleated cell number was recorded as an estimate derived from reference gene primer amplification. Clones were sequenced by immunoSEQ multiplex PCR, and TCRdb holds only the in-frame ones, with some missing. That table furnishes V, J and clone size, whereas the DNA furnished D and trimming. The sample lists some 50,000 clones; 84% were seen once. V trimming: 3 bases; J trimming: 2 bases; junction bases outside the gene matches: 3. CDR1 is SGHNT, CDR2 YYREEE, per germline (reference sequence). The length of the CDR3 is 16 residues.

Sample: peripheral blood. The chain employs TRBV5-4 and TRBJ2-7, with TRBD2 identical over 15 bases. The TCR was taken from a man aged 45-65 years with acute or convalescent COVID-19. DNA of the CDR3: TGTGCCAGCAGCTCGGGACTAGCGGGAGGTGCCTACGAGCAGTACTTC. It codes for CASSSGLAGGAYEQYF.